This TCR beta chain was sequenced for a study of shared clonotypes between healthy human individuals. General study findings and limits: For naive CD4 cells, 5% to 6.5% of clonotypes were shared across several donors. Only blood was sampled, and tissue TCR repertoires likely differ from blood ones.

Naive CD8 cells comprised CD45RO-negative, CCR7-positively selected cells, excluding terminally differentiated effector memory CD45RA+ cells. The assay was carried out at the deep level. Sequencing used immunoSEQ multiplex PCR; TCRdb keeps in-frame clones, though not all of them. Of millions of clones in the sample, roughly 95% are singletons; the top ten hold 0.9% to 1.4%. Notes on this clone: Its antigen remains unidentified.

This CDR3 has 13 residues. V was pared by 4 bases and J by 1 base, with 7 bases between. Germline V CDR1 and CDR2: WNHNN, SYGVQD (reference sequence). The specimen sequenced was naive CD8+ T cells sorted from blood. This chain connects TRBV10-1 to TRBJ1-1; no firm D call. The source of this sequence is a man in his late teens or twenties in good health. CDR3 in amino acids: CASSGAANTEAFF. In DNA form, the CDR3 reads TGCGCCAGCAGTGGTGCGGCGAACACTGAAGCTTTCTTT.